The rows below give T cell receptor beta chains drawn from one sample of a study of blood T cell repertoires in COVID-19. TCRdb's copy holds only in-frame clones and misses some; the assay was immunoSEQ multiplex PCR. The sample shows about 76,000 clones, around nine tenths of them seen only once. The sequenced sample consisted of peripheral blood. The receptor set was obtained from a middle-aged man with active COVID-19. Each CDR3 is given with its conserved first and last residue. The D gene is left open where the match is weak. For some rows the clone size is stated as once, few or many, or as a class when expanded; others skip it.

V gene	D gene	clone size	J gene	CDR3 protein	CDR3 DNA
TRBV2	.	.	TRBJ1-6	CASGLSYNSPLHF	TGTGCCAGCGGGCTCAGCTATAATTCACCCCTCCACTTT
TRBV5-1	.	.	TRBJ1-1	CASSLAGRGTEAFF	TGCGCCAGCAGCTTGGCCGGCAGGGGCACTGAAGCTTTCTTT
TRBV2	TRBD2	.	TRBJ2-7	CASHRRGGEQYF	TGTGCCAGCCATAGGAGGGGAGGGGAGCAGTACTTC
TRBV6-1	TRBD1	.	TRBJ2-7	CASSEGQGAFYEQYF	TGTGCCAGCAGTGAAGGGCAGGGGGCTTTCTACGAGCAGTACTTC
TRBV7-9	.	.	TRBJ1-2	CASSQYGYTF	TGTGCCAGCTCTCAGTATGGCTACACCTTC
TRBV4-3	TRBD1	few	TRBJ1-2	CASSQAWGQGGYGYTF	TGCGCCAGCAGCCAAGCGTGGGGACAGGGTGGCTATGGCTACACCTTC
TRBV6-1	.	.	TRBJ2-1	CASSEAWPLFNEQFF	TGTGCCAGCAGTGAAGCGTGGCCTCTCTTCAATGAGCAGTTCTTC
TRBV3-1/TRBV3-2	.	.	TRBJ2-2	CASSQDGANTGELFF	TGTGCCAGCAGCCAAGACGGGGCGAACACCGGGGAGCTGTTTTTT
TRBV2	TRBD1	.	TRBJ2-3	CASSPRTGFSTDTQYF	TGTGCCAGCAGTCCCCGGACAGGATTTAGCACAGATACGCAGTATTTT
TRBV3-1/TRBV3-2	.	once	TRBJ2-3	CASSVADMQYF	TGTGCCAGCAGTGTAGCGGATATGCAGTATTTT
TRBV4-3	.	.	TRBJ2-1	CASSQDHNRMLPYNEQFF	TGCGCCAGCAGCCAAGATCACAACAGAATGCTCCCTTACAATGAGCAGTTCTTC
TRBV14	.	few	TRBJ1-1	CASSQSGTEAFF	TGTGCCAGCAGCCAATCGGGCACTGAAGCTTTCTTT
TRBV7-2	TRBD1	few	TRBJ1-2	CASSPRTGGRYGYTF	TGTGCCAGCAGCCCCCGGACAGGGGGCCGGTATGGCTACACCTTC
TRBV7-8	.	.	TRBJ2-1	CASSLVPAETSSYNEQFF	TGTGCCAGCAGCTTAGTTCCAGCGGAGACCAGCTCCTACAATGAGCAGTTCTTC
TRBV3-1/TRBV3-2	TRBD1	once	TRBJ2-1	CASSPLWGQGYNEQFF	TGTGCCAGCAGCCCCCTGTGGGGACAGGGTTACAATGAGCAGTTCTTC
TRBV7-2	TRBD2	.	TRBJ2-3	CASKSQAGASSTDTQYF	TGTGCCAGCAAATCCCAAGCGGGAGCCTCTAGCACAGATACGCAGTATTTT
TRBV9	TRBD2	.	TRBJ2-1	CASSGTSRNEQFF	TGTGCCAGCAGCGGGACTAGTCGGAATGAGCAGTTCTTC
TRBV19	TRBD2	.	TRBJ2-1	CASSRTSGSLGSSYNEQFF	TGTGCCAGTAGTAGGACTAGCGGGAGCCTGGGTAGCTCCTACAATGAGCAGTTCTTC
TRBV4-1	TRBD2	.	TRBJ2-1	CASSQKTGSGRANEQFF	TGCGCCAGCAGCCAAAAGACGGGTAGCGGGAGGGCCAATGAGCAGTTCTTC
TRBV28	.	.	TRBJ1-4	CASRGTGEGEKLFF	TGTGCCAGCAGAGGAACGGGCGAGGGTGAAAAACTGTTTTTT
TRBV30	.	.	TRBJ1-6	CAWSTMRANSPLHF	TGTGCCTGGAGTACAATGAGGGCCAATTCACCCCTCCACTTT